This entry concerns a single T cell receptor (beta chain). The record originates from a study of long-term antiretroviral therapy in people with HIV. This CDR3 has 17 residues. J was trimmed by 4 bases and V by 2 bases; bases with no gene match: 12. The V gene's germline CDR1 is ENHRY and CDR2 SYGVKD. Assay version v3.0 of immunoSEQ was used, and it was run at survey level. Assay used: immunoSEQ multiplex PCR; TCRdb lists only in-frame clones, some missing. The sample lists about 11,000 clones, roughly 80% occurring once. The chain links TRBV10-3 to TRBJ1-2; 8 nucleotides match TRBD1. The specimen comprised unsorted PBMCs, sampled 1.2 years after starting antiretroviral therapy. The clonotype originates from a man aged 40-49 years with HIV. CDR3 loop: CAISEARTGRGGYGYTF. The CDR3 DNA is TGTGCCATCAGTGAGGCAAGGACAGGGCGGGGTGGCTATGGCTACACCTTC.